Listed below are T cell receptor beta chains from one sample, sequenced in a study of technical replicates of blood from a few donors. Some clones are missing from TCRdb's copy, which holds only in-frame ones; the method was immunoSEQ multiplex PCR. This sample has about 59,000 clones, with 93% found just once. What was sequenced was PBMCs. These receptors were taken from a human donor in good health. Some clones in this sample may be carry-over from other donors' samples. Each CDR3 is given without its conserved first and last residue. Each record gives: V gene, clone size, CDR3 protein. Expanded clones are given a class, and other clones once, few, many or no size at all.

V: TRBV5-1
size: -
CDR3: ASSLGLALDEQF

V: TRBV4-3
size: -
CDR3: ASSQDRSVYNEQF

V: TRBV4-1
size: -
CDR3: ASRGTGGGKWVEAF

V: TRBV6-1
size: -
CDR3: ASSEWEGYTEAF

V: TRBV5-6
size: -
CDR3: ASGQRAFDYT

V: TRBV11-3
size: -
CDR3: ASSPREGSGANVLT

V: TRBV27
size: -
CDR3: ASSPTSLGLAGGYEQY

V: TRBV18
size: -
CDR3: ASSPAGGRNSPLH

V: TRBV7-9
size: -
CDR3: ASSSPPYPEAGELF

V: TRBV30
size: -
CDR3: ARKRMDTEAF

V: TRBV4-1
size: once
CDR3: ASSQEAGRETQY

V: TRBV29-1
size: -
CDR3: SVTTPPLEQY

V: TRBV14
size: -
CDR3: ASSRLGSSGSSSDTQY

V: TRBV7-2
size: -
CDR3: ASSATGVSSYEQY

V: TRBV4-2
size: -
CDR3: ASSHGILSGGELF

V: TRBV6-5
size: -
CDR3: ASSYSVGVWDEQF

V: TRBV4-2
size: once
CDR3: ASSQGWGDEQF

V: TRBV7-2
size: -
CDR3: ASSLSTGPSYEQY

V: TRBV10-1
size: -
CDR3: ASIGTGGNQQY

V: TRBV5-4
size: -
CDR3: ASSFGATQQY

V: TRBV19
size: -
CDR3: ASSITGKNTEAF

V: TRBV29-1
size: -
CDR3: SVVGSMNTEAF

V: TRBV19
size: -
CDR3: ASSIVASQYQETQY

V: TRBV7-2
size: -
CDR3: ASSARRPGLAGTGDEQF

V: TRBV14
size: once
CDR3: ASSQGALSTDTQY

V: TRBV9
size: -
CDR3: ASSPGLTGEQY

V: TRBV7-9
size: -
CDR3: ASTTNQGVYSHNEQF

V: TRBV27
size: -
CDR3: ASSFRGHSNQPQH